This T cell receptor beta chain was sequenced for a study of T cell therapy after organ transplantation. Study information: T cells were expanded 2 to 3 weeks with 30 CMV class I/II epitopes. Two of the ten patients were classed as nonresponders.

A note on this clone: What it recognizes is unknown.

Trimming took 7 bases from V and 5 from J, leaving 14 bases between them. The CDR3 has 13 amino acids. Per germline, CDR1 LGHNT and CDR2 FRNRAP. Overall study results and limits: In nonresponders, large pretherapy expansions changed minimally after therapy.

Clones were read by immunoSEQ multiplex PCR, and TCRdb kept only the in-frame ones, dropping some. The sample has about 3,500 clones, about 69% seen once; the top ten hold under 40%. Time point given: 20-29 weeks after completion of therapy. The sample in question was CD8+ T cells from blood, obtained after autologous CMV-specific T cell therapy. The receptor was derived from a human patient who had received a solid organ transplant and had CMV disease. Some T cells may be supplied by the graft donor. The chain links TRBV12-5 to TRBJ2-5; D ambiguous. CDR3 bases: TGTGCTAGTGCCCCCCCGGTAGAGGAGACCCAGTACTTC. It yields the protein CASAPPVEETQYF.